One sample yielded the 5 T cell receptor beta chains listed below, sequenced in a study of shared clonotypes between healthy human individuals. Sequenced by immunoSEQ multiplex PCR; TCRdb stores in-frame clones only, minus some. The sample has some 580,000 clones, about 98% seen once. Naive CD8 cells lacked CD45RO and underwent positive selection for CCR7, leaving out terminally differentiated effector memory CD45RA+ cells. Sample: naive CD8+ T cells sorted from blood. Receptors originate from a man between 25 and 39 years old in good health.

The V and J genes are TRBV7-9 and TRBJ2-3; the D is unclear. The V and J ends lost 8 bases and 2 bases respectively, with 11 bases between them. This CDR3 has 13 residues. Germline V gives CDR1 SEHNR, CDR2 FQNEAQ (reference sequence). CDR3 amino acids: CASLLSITDTQYF. The CDR3 DNA reads TGTGCCAGCCTGCTGAGCATCACAGATACGCAGTATTTT.

This chain uses TRBV9 with TRBJ1-2; D is perhaps TRBD1 (6 bases). The CDR3 length is 11 residues. The V end lost 9 bases, the J end lost 8 bases, and 14 bases lay between the germline ends. Germline V gives CDR1 SGDLS, CDR2 YYNGEE. CDR3 residues: CATRGAQGYTF. CDR3 bases: TGTGCCACACGGGGGGCTCAGGGCTACACCTTC.

The chain carries TRBV7-3 and TRBJ2-3; TRBD1 or TRBD2 may be the D gene (5 bases each). The V end was cut by 2 bases, the J end by 3 bases, with 12 bases between. The germline V gene encodes CDR1 SGHTA and CDR2 FQGTGA. The CDR3 sequence is 15 residues long. The CDR3 coding sequence is TGTGCCAGCAGCTTAGGGGGACCCCCAACAGATACGCAGTATTTT. Translated: CASSLGGPPTDTQYF. Drawing the rest from reference TRBV7-3 and TRBJ2-3, the complete variable domain is GAGVSQTPSNKVTEKGKYVELRCDPISGHTALYWYRQSLGQGPEFLIYFQGTGAADDSGLPNDRFFAVRPEGSVSTLKIQRTERGDSAVYLCASSLGGPPTDTQYFGPGTRLTVL.

V is TRBV11-2 and J is TRBJ2-5; TRBD1 might be the D (6 bases). The CDR3 consists of 15 residues. Per germline, CDR1 SGHAT and CDR2 FQNNGV. With 2 bases removed from V and 4 bases from J, the gap between germline ends came to 14 bases. DNA for the CDR3: TGTGCCAGCAGCTTACCCCGGACAGAGCGAGAGACCCAGTACTTC. Translating it yields CASSLPRTERETQYF.

This clone was recorded once. The chain joins TRBV9 to TRBJ1-1, with TRBD1 as a possible D gene (6 bases). Germline-derived CDR1 and CDR2 are SGDLS and YYNGEE. V lost 5 bases and J 4 bases, leaving 12 bases between the germline ends. The length of the CDR3 is 13 residues. CDR3 residues: CASRGGTGTEAFF. The CDR3 DNA sequence: TGTGCCAGCAGAGGGGGTACGGGCACTGAAGCTTTCTTT.